A single sample gave rise to the 12 T cell receptor beta chains below, sequenced in a study of identical twins. MiXCR, applied by TCRdb to the 5' RACE reads, yields one record per CDR3 protein. This sample has some 1,600,000 distinct CDR3 sequences, with about 32% found just once. Sequenced: cord blood. The source is a newborn girl in good health.

The V gene is TRBV20-1, the J gene TRBJ1-1; no reliable D call. Germline V gives CDR1 DFQATT, CDR2 SNEGSKA (reference sequence). Trimming stripped 8 bases from V and 1 base from J, with 11 bases between. The CDR3 loop spans 12 amino acids. CDR3 nucleotides: TGCAGTTCACAATCGGGGAACACTGAAGCTTTCTTT. Its translation: CSSQSGNTEAFF.

The chain is built from TRBV28 and TRBJ2-7, with D perhaps TRBD2 (6 bases). The CDR3 is made up of 14 amino acids. Germline V gene sequence: CDR1 MDHEN, CDR2 SYDVKM. The germline V and J ends were trimmed by 4 bases and 2 bases, with 12 bases remaining between them. The DNA for the CDR3 is TGTGCCAGCAGTTCACTAGCTCGGCCCTACGAGCAGTACTTC. It encodes CASSSLARPYEQYF.

This clonotype was seen a handful of times. The chain joins TRBV29-1 to TRBJ2-4; no clear D gene. V was pared by 4 bases and J by 2 bases, with 9 bases between. CDR1 and CDR2 (germline): SQVTM, ANQGSEA. The CDR3 extends over 13 amino acids. The CDR3 loop reads CSVVGISKNIQYF. As DNA, the CDR3 is TGCAGCGTTGTGGGGATCTCCAAAAACATTCAGTACTTC.

This clonotype has a count of ten or more. V gene TRBV28 combines with J gene TRBJ2-5; 7 bases map to TRBD1. This CDR3 spans 14 amino acids. Germline-derived CDR1 and CDR2 are MDHEN and SYDVKM. The V segment lost 5 bases and the J segment 1 base; nucleotides outside the gene matches: 4. CDR3 residues: CASSLTGSQETQYF. In DNA form, the CDR3 reads TGTGCCAGCAGTCTGACAGGGAGCCAAGAGACCCAGTACTTC.

This clonotype occurred a few times. Here the CDR3 reads CASRDDRGVKGYTF. The CDR3 DNA reads as TGTGCCAGCAGGGATGACAGGGGAGTTAAGGGCTACACCTTC. This chain uses TRBV2 with TRBJ1-2; the match to TRBD1 covers 8 bases. The V and J ends lost 6 bases and 8 bases, in that order; junction bases with no gene match: 11. The CDR3 length is 14 residues. The germline gives CDR1 SNHLY, CDR2 FYNNEI.

This clonotype occurred a few times. This chain connects TRBV6-1 to TRBJ2-7; D uncertain. From germline, CDR1 is MNHNS and CDR2 SASEGT. This CDR3 has 14 amino acids. Trimming stripped 7 bases from V and 6 bases from J, with 19 bases between. The CDR3 protein is CASTGAWVVREQYF. The CDR3, as DNA: TGTGCCAGCACCGGAGCATGGGTTGTTCGCGAGCAGTACTTC.

DNA of the CDR3: TGCAGTGCTAGTGGGAGTGGTGGCTACACCTTC. This encodes CSASGSGGYTF. V usage is TRBV20-1 and J usage is TRBJ1-2; the D is unclear. Germline V gives CDR1 DFQATT, CDR2 SNEGSKA (reference sequence). V lost 3 bases and J lost 7, with 9 bases in between. CDR3 length: 11 amino acids.

This clonotype turned up a few times. The chain is built from TRBV4-1 and TRBJ2-1, with 10 bases identical to TRBD2. The germline gives CDR1 MGHRA, CDR2 YSYEKL. The trim removed 2 bases at V and 7 bases at J, leaving 5 bases unmatched. The CDR3 has 15 amino acids. CDR3: CASSQPAGGLNEQFF. The CDR3 DNA reads as TGCGCCAGCAGCCAACCAGCGGGGGGGCTTAATGAGCAGTTCTTC.

The chain recombines TRBV9 with TRBJ2-3; 12 bases agree with TRBD2. V lost 3 bases and J lost 5; bases outside the gene matches: 10. This CDR3 comprises 17 residues. From germline, CDR1 is SGDLS and CDR2 YYNGEE. The CDR3 loop is CASSALLAGGRVDTQYF. The CDR3 region has the DNA TGTGCCAGCAGCGCCTTACTAGCGGGGGGTAGAGTAGATACGCAGTATTTT.

This clonotype was seen more than once but under ten times. The rearrangement uses TRBV27 and TRBJ2-5, with D hard to call. The CDR3 has 14 residues. The germline V gene encodes CDR1 MNHEY and CDR2 SMNVEV (reference sequence). V dropped 4 bases and J dropped 0 bases, with 9 bases sitting between them. CDR3 amino acids: CASSSQRYQETQYF. The CDR3 region has the DNA TGTGCCAGCAGTTCGCAAAGGTACCAAGAGACCCAGTACTTC.

CDR3 protein: CASTSGPYNEQFF. The CDR3 DNA reads TGTGCCTCAACTAGCGGACCCTACAATGAGCAGTTCTTC. This sequence joins TRBV10-3 and TRBJ2-1; TRBD2 matches at 8 bases. This CDR3 is 13 amino acids long. Germline lookup yields CDR1 ENHRY and CDR2 SYGVKD. The trim removed 11 bases at V and 2 bases at J, leaving 5 bases unmatched.

Details on this clonotype: A read error may account for a junction end that differs from germline. The chain joins TRBV6-6 to TRBJ1-2; D unclear. Germline-derived CDR1 and CDR2 are MNHNY and SVGAGI (reference sequence). The CDR3 is 10 residues long. The CDR3 DNA reads TGTGCCACCAGTCTCTATGGCTACACCTTC. Translating it yields CATSLYGYTF.